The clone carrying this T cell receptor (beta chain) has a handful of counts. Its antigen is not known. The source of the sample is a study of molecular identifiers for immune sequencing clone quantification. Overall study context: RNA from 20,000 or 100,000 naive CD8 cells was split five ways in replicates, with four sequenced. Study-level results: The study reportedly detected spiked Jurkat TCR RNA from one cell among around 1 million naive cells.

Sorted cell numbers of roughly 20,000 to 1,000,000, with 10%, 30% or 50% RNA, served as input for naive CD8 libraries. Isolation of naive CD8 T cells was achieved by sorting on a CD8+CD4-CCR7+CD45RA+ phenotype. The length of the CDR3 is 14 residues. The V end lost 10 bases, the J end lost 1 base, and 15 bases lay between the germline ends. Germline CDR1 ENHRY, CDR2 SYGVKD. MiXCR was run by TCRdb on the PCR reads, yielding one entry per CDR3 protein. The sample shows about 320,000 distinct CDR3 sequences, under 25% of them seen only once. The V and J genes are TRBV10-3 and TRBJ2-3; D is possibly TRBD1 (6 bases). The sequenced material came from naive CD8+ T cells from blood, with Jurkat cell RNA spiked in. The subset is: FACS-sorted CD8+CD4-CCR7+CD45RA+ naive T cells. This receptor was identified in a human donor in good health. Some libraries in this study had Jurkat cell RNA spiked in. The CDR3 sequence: CATETGSGTDTQYF. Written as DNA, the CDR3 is TGTGCCACTGAAACAGGGTCGGGCACAGATACGCAGTATTTT.